This entry describes one TCR beta chain. Its target is not known. This sample was included in a study of Graves' ophthalmopathy and Graves' hyperthyroidism. The study's findings and limits: Most thyroid clonotypes with frequency above 0.001 were detected in blood too. An 81.08% specificity and 87.88% sensitivity were achieved by a 13-signature model that separated ophthalmopathy from stable hyperthyroidism.

Clinicians diagnosed using symptoms, serum thyroxine, TRAb, thyroid ultrasound and orbital computed tomography. From RNA, the CDR3 regions of TCR beta chains were amplified and sequenced. An opening RT-PCR round employed HTBI primers and preceded a second-round multiplex PCR. Each CDR3 protein is one row after TCRdb ran MiXCR on the multiplex PCR reads. Among about 590,000 distinct CDR3 sequences listed, about two fifths were seen once. The clonotype was recovered from an adult man with Graves' hyperthyroidism. Input material: peripheral blood or thyroid tissue (not recorded which).

CDR3 sequence: CASRDRLAGSDTQYF. CDR3 in DNA: TGTGCCAGCAGAGATCGACTAGCGGGATCAGATACGCAGTATTTT. The rearrangement uses TRBV2 and TRBJ2-3; 11 bases are a match to TRBD2. With 6 bases clipped from V and 4 bases from J, the junction kept 6 bases outside the gene matches. From germline, CDR1 is SNHLY and CDR2 FYNNEI. CDR3 length: 15 amino acids.